A selection of T cell receptor beta chains follows, all from one sample in a study of blood T cell repertoires in COVID-19. TCRdb's copy holds only in-frame clones and misses some; the assay was immunoSEQ multiplex PCR. The sample has some 74,000 clones, roughly nine tenths seen once. Specimen: peripheral blood. These receptors originate from a man in his fifties or sixties with COVID-19, enrolled during active disease. Each CDR3 is given with its conserved first and last residue. The D gene is left open where the match is weak. Expanded clones get a size class; other rows say once, few or many, or leave the size out.

V,J,D,size,DNA,CDR3
TRBV2,TRBJ2-5,TRBD1,NA,TGTGCCAGCAGTGAAGGGGGACAGGCGATCCAAGAGACCCAGTACTTC,CASSEGGQAIQETQYF
TRBV6-1,TRBJ1-1,NA,NA,TGTGCCAGCAGGGCCCGGTGGGGGGATGAAGCTTTCTTT,CASRARWGDEAFF
TRBV28,TRBJ2-5,TRBD2,NA,TGTGCCAGCAGTTCTCTCTGGACTAGCGGGAGCCGAGAGACCCAGTACTTC,CASSSLWTSGSRETQYF
TRBV10-2,TRBJ2-7,TRBD1,once,TGCGCCAGCAGCGCGACAGGGGGCGAGCAGTACTTC,CASSATGGEQYF
TRBV28,TRBJ2-1,TRBD2,once,TGTGCCAGCAGCCAAGGGAGCGGGAGCGACGGCAATGAGCAGTTCTTC,CASSQGSGSDGNEQFF
TRBV6-1,TRBJ2-7,TRBD2,NA,TGTGCCAGCAGTGAAGTTCTAGCGGGGAACCCCTACGAGCAGTACTTC,CASSEVLAGNPYEQYF
TRBV20-1,TRBJ2-7,NA,NA,TGCAGTGCTAGTCATCCGCGGTTACCCTACGAGCAGTACTTC,CSASHPRLPYEQYF
TRBV6-5,TRBJ2-7,NA,NA,TGTGCCAGCAGGCAGGGGGGAACCTCCTACGAGCAGTACTTC,CASRQGGTSYEQYF
TRBV3-1/TRBV3-2,TRBJ1-2,NA,NA,TGTGCCAGCAGCCGGGGGGTTCGAGAAGGTGGCTACACCTTC,CASSRGVREGGYTF
TRBV6-5,TRBJ2-5,NA,NA,TGTGCCAGCAGTCAGACAAGCCAACAAGAGACCCAGTACTTC,CASSQTSQQETQYF
TRBV27,TRBJ2-2,TRBD2,NA,TGTGCCAGCGCCCTATTAGGGCTAGCGGGGAACACCGGGGAGCTGTTTTTT,CASALLGLAGNTGELFF
TRBV5-1,TRBJ2-5,NA,NA,TGCGCCAGCAGCTTGGAGTCGAGTTTCCAAGAGACCCAGTACTTC,CASSLESSFQETQYF
TRBV27,TRBJ1-1,NA,NA,TGTGCCAGCAGTTTAGGGACACCGAACACTGAAGCTTTCTTT,CASSLGTPNTEAFF
TRBV6-6,TRBJ2-1,NA,NA,TGTGCCAGCACTCGAAACCAGGGGTATGAGCAGTTCTTC,CASTRNQGYEQFF
TRBV28,TRBJ2-1,NA,NA,TGTGCCAGCAGTTTGATGGGGGCGACCTACAATGAGCAGTTCTTC,CASSLMGATYNEQFF
TRBV29-1,TRBJ1-1,TRBD1,NA,TGCAGCGCTCGACAGGGTCCTGAAGCTTTCTTT,CSARQGPEAFF
TRBV5-4,TRBJ1-1,NA,NA,TGTGCCAGCAGCTTTGGACAGATGAACACTGAAGCTTTCTTT,CASSFGQMNTEAFF
TRBV6-5,TRBJ2-4,NA,NA,TGTGCCAGCAGTTACTCCCGGACAGTGGGAAACATTCAGTACTTC,CASSYSRTVGNIQYF
TRBV28,TRBJ1-3,NA,few,TGTGCCAGCAGTTCCCCGGGCTCTGGAAACACCATATATTTT,CASSSPGSGNTIYF
TRBV6-5,TRBJ2-2,NA,NA,TGTGCCAGCAGTTCCGCCAGGGGAGACATGGCCGGGGAGCTGTTTTTT,CASSSARGDMAGELFF
TRBV10-3,TRBJ2-3,TRBD2,NA,TGTGCCATCAGTGAGTCGCTAGCGGGAGGGCCAGGGGATACGCAGTATTTT,CAISESLAGGPGDTQYF
TRBV9,TRBJ2-5,NA,few,TGTGCCAGCAGCGTAGAAGATAGCGGCCAAGAGACCCAGTACTTC,CASSVEDSGQETQYF
TRBV19,TRBJ2-3,NA,NA,TGTGCCAGTAGTCCCCACTCCGGGACAATGGGAGATACGCAGTATTTT,CASSPHSGTMGDTQYF
TRBV5-1,TRBJ2-2,TRBD1,few,TGCGCCAGCAGCCGGGACGGACAGGGGTTGGACACCGGGGAGCTGTTTTTT,CASSRDGQGLDTGELFF
TRBV27,TRBJ2-1,TRBD2,NA,TGTGCCAGCAGTTTATACTCGGGGACTATCAATGAGCAGTTCTTC,CASSLYSGTINEQFF
TRBV5-5,TRBJ2-1,NA,NA,TGTGCCAGCAGCCCATGGACAGTTAAGGGCCCTTCCTACAATGAGCAGTTCTTC,CASSPWTVKGPSYNEQFF
TRBV30,TRBJ2-1,NA,NA,TGTGCCTGGAGCCTAGGGACAACTCCTTACAATGAGCAGTTCTTC,CAWSLGTTPYNEQFF
TRBV5-6,TRBJ2-7,NA,NA,TGTGCCAGCAGCTTACTGGGGGGTAGGGACGAGCAGTACTTC,CASSLLGGRDEQYF
TRBV25-1,TRBJ2-5,TRBD2,NA,TGTGCCAGCGGATTCGGACTAGCCAGCGGAGAGACCCAGTACTTC,CASGFGLASGETQYF
TRBV6-5,TRBJ2-4,TRBD1,once,TGTGCCAGCAGTTACTCTAGTTCGGGACAGTTAAACATTCAGTACTTC,CASSYSSSGQLNIQYF
TRBV20-1,TRBJ2-5,NA,NA,TGCAGTGCTACGCAAGAGACCCAGTACTTC,CSATQETQYF
TRBV7-2,TRBJ2-7,TRBD1,NA,TGTGCCAGCAGCCCGCGAGCAGGGGGCATCTCCTACGAGCAGTACTTC,CASSPRAGGISYEQYF
TRBV27,TRBJ2-2,TRBD1,NA,TGTGCCAGCAGGCCCGAAACAGGGGGCAGCACCGGGGAGCTGTTTTTT,CASRPETGGSTGELFF
TRBV29-1,TRBJ2-5,NA,NA,TGCAGCGTTGAAGCGAGGAGCCAAGAGACCCAGTACTTC,CSVEARSQETQYF
TRBV7-2,TRBJ1-4,TRBD1,NA,TGTGCCAGCAGCTTCGACAGGGACGAAAAACTGTTTTTT,CASSFDRDEKLFF
TRBV23-1,TRBJ2-1,TRBD2,NA,TGCGCCAGCAGTCAACGCGTCCTAGCGGGAGTCTGCAATGAGCAGTTCTTC,CASSQRVLAGVCNEQFF
TRBV4-2,TRBJ2-2,NA,NA,TGTGCCAGCAGCCAAGAGGAACTTCGGGAGCTTGGAAACACCGGGGAGCTGTTTTTT,CASSQEELRELGNTGELFF
TRBV5-1,TRBJ1-1,NA,NA,TGCGCCAGCAGCTTGGCCGCCAGGGCGGACACTGAAGCTTTCTTT,CASSLAARADTEAFF
TRBV19,TRBJ2-3,NA,NA,TGTGCCAGTAGTGTAGGAGCATGGGATACGCAGTATTTT,CASSVGAWDTQYF
TRBV5-8,TRBJ1-2,NA,NA,TGTGCCAGCAGCCCTTATGCGGGGGGCTCTTACGGCTACACCTTC,CASSPYAGGSYGYTF
TRBV30,TRBJ1-1,NA,NA,TGTGCCTGGGTAATCAGAACTGAAGCTTTCTTT,CAWVIRTEAFF
TRBV7-2,TRBJ1-1,NA,NA,TGTGCCAGCAGCTCCAGTCCGATGGGGGCAAGAACTGAAGCTTTCTTT,CASSSSPMGARTEAFF
TRBV5-1,TRBJ2-7,NA,NA,TGCGCCAGCAGCTTGGTTCAGGACTACGAGCAGTACTTC,CASSLVQDYEQYF
TRBV6-7,TRBJ2-3,NA,NA,TGTGCCAGCAGCTCCGGAGACGAAGATACGCAGTATTTT,CASSSGDEDTQYF